This TCR beta chain was identified in a study of tumor and adjacent non-tumor tissue in lung cancer (dated by TCRdb to the late 2010s). With regard to the full study: Patients with adenocarcinoma (about 12), squamous cell carcinoma (2) and small cell lung cancer (1) were included in the cohort. The approximately 15 enrolled patients, of whom roughly 10 were men and 5 were women, were aged about 30 to 80 years and were diagnosed with TNM stage I to III disease. Sequencing generated a total of more than 100 million productive TCRbeta reads, averaging about 4.17 million reads per sample. The study compared bulk TCRbeta repertoires from lung tumor tissue and matched distant non-tumor lung tissue of about 14 lung cancer patients. TCRbeta CDR3 sequencing was performed on 25 to 30 paired specimens, with one tumor sample and one normal lung sample collected per patient. The paper's findings and limits, for the study overall: Neither the sequencing platform nor unique molecular identifiers are mentioned in the methods. Peripheral blood was not sequenced, so blood TCRbeta repertoires were not examined in the lung cancer patients of the study. TCR diversity was significantly higher in younger patients, and higher tumor TCR diversity was associated with shorter overall and disease-free survival. With only about 14 patients in the cohort, the authors noted that larger samples and more detailed clinical data are needed. Tumor tissue showed significantly higher TCR diversity (inverse Simpson) than normal lung tissue, at 431.37 vs 166.20 (P = 0.0075, Mann-Whitney U test). The top 100 clones made up a significantly larger cumulative share of the repertoire in normal lung than in tumor tissue.

Details on this clonotype: Its antigen remains unidentified. The record has no base qualities; no much larger clone is one base away.

Receptor amplification or capture employed multiplex PCR. Sequencer: Illumina HiSeq 2500. Following protocols modified from ARM-PCR, the researchers constructed TCRbeta libraries through three rounds of nested PCR with primers (Table S4). Before sequencing, PCR products in the 200-500 bp range were cut out of the gel and cleaned up using the QIAquick gel extraction kit. On the study's bioinformatics: Reads were cleaned with Trimmomatic, merged with FLASH into complete CDR3 sequences, and assigned to V(D)J germline segments with MiTCR. Clonal diversity was calculated as the inverse Simpson's index using VDJtools. In-frame sequences without a premature stop codon were defined as productive reads. TCRdb handled the public reads itself, with Q25 trimming in fastp and clone calling in MiXCR, and kept productive beta chains. Here each entry gathers all rows of one CDR3 protein and keeps the most common genes and DNA. Here the V and J calls rest on TCRdb's processing, not on the authors' analysis. The sample includes roughly 200,000 distinct CDR3 sequences, with 60% to 85% observed a single time. Clones ranked in the top ten supply 20% to 25% of the sample.

The CDR3, cysteine through phenylalanine, is 16 amino acids long. Only CDR3 DNA is held: 48 bases, read in frame from base 1. The germline V end is reduced by 6 bases and the J end by 6 bases; junction bases left unmatched: 14. RNA was isolated from bulk, unsorted tissue, and RNA quality was assessed with a NanoDrop ND-1000 and an Agilent 2100. Newly diagnosed lung cancer patients without prior chemotherapy who had been admitted for thoracic surgery in China between August and November 2014 were enrolled as donors. Patients who had received previous radiotherapy or chemotherapy, or who had another concurrent cancer, were excluded from the study. Pieces of surgical tissue measuring about 1-2.2 cm3 were kept in RNAlater solution and stored at -80 degrees C until use.

The receptor's source is a man in his sixties with non-small cell lung cancer. The sequence links TRBV12-3 or TRBV12-4 to TRBJ2-1, with 7 bases aligning to TRBD2. Sequencing input: lung tumor tissue. The DNA sequence follows: TGTGCCAGCAGCTTTCTACGGACTAGAGGGAGCAATGAGCAGTTCTTC. Its product reads: CASSFLRTRGSNEQFF.